Below, one T cell receptor beta chain is given with its context. The CDR3 sequence is 14 residues long. Per germline, CDR1 LGHNA and CDR2 YNFKEQ. Deletions cut 6 bases from V and 8 bases from J, with 14 bases between. Methods used by the authors: Counts of nucleated cells, estimated from reference gene primer amplification, were obtained. This table comes from immunoSEQ multiplex PCR, and its TCRdb copy is limited to in-frame clones, with some not included. That table furnishes V, J and clone size, whereas the DNA furnished D and trimming. The sample records roughly 150,000 clones, roughly nine tenths being singletons. This entry belongs to a study of blood T cell repertoires in COVID-19. Study at large: Italy, Spain and the United States were the sources of the convalescent and acute COVID-19 samples. The cDNA or gDNA used as material had been derived from T cells, B-cell-depleted T cells, or PBMCs.

The specimen was peripheral blood. The chain has TRBV4-2 and TRBJ1-6; no reliable D call. The TCR sequence derives from a man between 60 and 75 years old with acute or convalescent COVID-19. The CDR3 is CASRTERRDSPLHF. The CDR3 bases are TGTGCCAGCAGGACGGAACGGAGGGATTCACCCCTCCACTTT.